Listed below are T cell receptor beta chains from one sample, sequenced in a study of vaccination and CD4 T cells after COVID-19. MiXCR, applied by TCRdb to the PCR reads, yields one record per CDR3 protein. The sample shows under 15,000 distinct CDR3 sequences, 50% of them seen only once. What these receptors recognize is not known. What was sequenced was CD4+ T cells from blood, cultured in vitro. Receptors were obtained from a human donor who had recovered from COVID-19. CDR3s include the opening cysteine and the closing phenylalanine or tryptophan. A D gene is named only where the DNA matches it firmly. Clone size appears in some rows only: once, few, many, or a class for an expanded clone.

d_call j_call clone_size v_call cdr3_nt cdr3_aa
NA TRBJ1-3 NA TRBV5-6 TGTGCCAGCAGCTATAGCGGGAGCCGAAACACCATATATTTT CASSYSGSRNTIYF
NA TRBJ1-4 few TRBV2 TGTGCCAGCACTCGGTGGGGCAATGAAAAACTGTTTTTT CASTRWGNEKLFF
NA TRBJ1-2 NA TRBV28 TGTGCCAGCAGTTTGTCCGGGACGGAGGCAACCTATGGCTACACCTTC CASSLSGTEATYGYTF
NA TRBJ2-7 NA TRBV6-1 TGTGCCAGCAGTAGGCTAGCTACCTACGAGCAGTACTTC CASSRLATYEQYF
NA TRBJ1-4 NA TRBV15 TGTGCCACCAGCAGAGCCTCAACTAATGAAAAACTGTTTTTT CATSRASTNEKLFF
NA TRBJ1-1 few TRBV10-3 TGTGCCATCAGTGAGTCGGAAGGGGCGAACACTGAAGCTTTCTTT CAISESEGANTEAFF
NA TRBJ1-1 NA TRBV5-4 TGTGCCAGCAGCCCCGCCGGGACCGTGAACACTGAAGCTTTCTTT CASSPAGTVNTEAFF
TRBD2 TRBJ2-1 NA TRBV19 TGTGCCAGTAGCGACACCTTCCTAGCGGGGGTAAACAATGAGCAGTTCTTC CASSDTFLAGVNNEQFF
TRBD1 TRBJ2-7 NA TRBV11-3 TGTGCCAGCAGCTTTAACCCGGAAAGAATGGCAGGGGGCCCCTACGAGCAGTACTTC CASSFNPERMAGGPYEQYF
TRBD1 TRBJ1-3 NA TRBV5-3 TGTGCCAGCAGCTCCGCACAGGGGGCGGTATATTTT CASSSAQGAVYF
NA TRBJ2-7 NA TRBV11-2 TGTGCCAGCAGCTCCGGGACGGAGCCCTACGAGCAGTACTTC CASSSGTEPYEQYF
NA TRBJ2-1 once TRBV21-1 TGTGCCAGCAGCAAATTTAGGGCAAGACGGCACGATGAGCAGTTCTTC CASSKFRARRHDEQFF
NA TRBJ2-2 NA TRBV6-2/TRBV6-3 TGTGCCAGCAGTTACATCGGGGGGCACACCGGGGAGCTGTTTTTT CASSYIGGHTGELFF
TRBD1 TRBJ1-2 NA TRBV20-1 TGCAGTGCGAACCGGGACAGTCAAGCTAACTATGGCTACACCTTC CSANRDSQANYGYTF
NA TRBJ1-2 few TRBV6-2/TRBV6-3 TGTGCCAGCAGTTTTTGGGGTTACGATGGCTACACCTTC CASSFWGYDGYTF
TRBD1 TRBJ2-5 NA TRBV6-2/TRBV6-3 TGTGCCATCTCACCCTTCCGGGACAGGGTTACCGAGACCCAGTACTTC CAISPFRDRVTETQYF
TRBD1 TRBJ1-2 NA TRBV6-1 TGTGCCAGCAGGGATGGACAGGGGAGGGGGAATGGCTACACCTTC CASRDGQGRGNGYTF
TRBD2 TRBJ2-1 NA TRBV20-1 TGCAGTGCTAGACCAGGACTAGCGGGGGGATACAATGAGCAGTTCTTC CSARPGLAGGYNEQFF
NA TRBJ1-1 NA TRBV7-2 TGTGCCAGCAGCTTTGAAGACAGCCGCCTCCTCGGAAGAGCTTTCTTT CASSFEDSRLLGRAFF